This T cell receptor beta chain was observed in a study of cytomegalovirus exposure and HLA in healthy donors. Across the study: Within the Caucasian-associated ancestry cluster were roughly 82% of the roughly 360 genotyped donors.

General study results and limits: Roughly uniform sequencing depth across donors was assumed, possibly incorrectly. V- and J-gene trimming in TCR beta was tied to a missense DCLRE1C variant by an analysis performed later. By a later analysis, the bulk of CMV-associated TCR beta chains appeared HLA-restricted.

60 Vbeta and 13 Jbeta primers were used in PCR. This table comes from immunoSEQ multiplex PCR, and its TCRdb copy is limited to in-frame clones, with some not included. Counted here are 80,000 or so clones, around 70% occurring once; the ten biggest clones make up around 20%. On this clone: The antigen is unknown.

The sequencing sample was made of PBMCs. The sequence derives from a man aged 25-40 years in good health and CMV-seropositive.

The CDR3: CASIPDRGGSPLHF. CDR3 bases: TGTGCCAGCATTCCAGACAGGGGTGGATCACCCCTCCACTTT. This chain joins TRBV6-1 and TRBJ1-6; 8 nucleotides line up with TRBD1. Unmatched junction bases numbered 9, after V lost 7 bases and J lost 10 bases. CDR3 length: 14 residues. The germline CDR1 and CDR2 sequences are MNHNS and SASEGT.